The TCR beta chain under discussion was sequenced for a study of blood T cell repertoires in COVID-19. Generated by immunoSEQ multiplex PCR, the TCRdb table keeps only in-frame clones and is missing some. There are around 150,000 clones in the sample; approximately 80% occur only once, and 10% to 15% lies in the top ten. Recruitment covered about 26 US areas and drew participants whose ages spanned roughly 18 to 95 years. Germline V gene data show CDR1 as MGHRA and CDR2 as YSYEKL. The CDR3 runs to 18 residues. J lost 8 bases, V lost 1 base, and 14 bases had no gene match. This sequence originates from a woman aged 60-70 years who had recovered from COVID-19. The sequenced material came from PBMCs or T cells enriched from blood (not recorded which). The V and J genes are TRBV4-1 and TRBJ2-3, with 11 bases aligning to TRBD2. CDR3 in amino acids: CASSQGPASGRLRLTQYF. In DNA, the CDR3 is TGCGCCAGCAGCCAAGGCCCTGCTAGCGGGAGGCTAAGACTTACGCAGTATTTT.